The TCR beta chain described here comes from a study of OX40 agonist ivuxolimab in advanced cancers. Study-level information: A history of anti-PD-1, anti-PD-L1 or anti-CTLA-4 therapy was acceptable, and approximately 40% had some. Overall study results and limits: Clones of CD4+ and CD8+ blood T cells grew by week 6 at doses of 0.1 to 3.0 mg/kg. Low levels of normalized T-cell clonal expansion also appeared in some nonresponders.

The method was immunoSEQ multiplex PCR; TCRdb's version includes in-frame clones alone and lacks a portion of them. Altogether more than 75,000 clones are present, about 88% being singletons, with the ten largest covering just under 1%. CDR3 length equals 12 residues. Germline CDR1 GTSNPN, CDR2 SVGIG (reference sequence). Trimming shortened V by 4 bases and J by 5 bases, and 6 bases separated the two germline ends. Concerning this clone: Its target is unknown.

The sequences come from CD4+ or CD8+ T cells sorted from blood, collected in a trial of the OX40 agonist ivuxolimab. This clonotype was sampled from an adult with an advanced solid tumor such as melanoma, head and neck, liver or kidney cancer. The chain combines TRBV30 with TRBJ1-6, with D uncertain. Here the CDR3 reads CAWTKDNSPLHF. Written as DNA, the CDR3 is TGTGCCTGGACCAAAGATAATTCACCCCTCCACTTT.